The text below deals with one T cell receptor beta chain. The record originates from a study of control samples from healthy donors and cancer patients. Deletions cut 2 bases from V and 6 bases from J, with 12 bases between. The CDR3 loop spans 13 amino acids. Germline CDR1 and CDR2: SGHDT and YYEEEE. Clones were read by immunoSEQ multiplex PCR, and TCRdb kept only the in-frame ones, dropping some. The sample includes tens of thousands of clones, 95% of them seen just once. Input material: blood. The rearrangement joins TRBV5-6 to TRBJ2-7; D remains ambiguous. The clonotype was recovered from a man aged 30-40 years in good health. As DNA, the CDR3 is TGTGCCAGCAGCTTAGGAGTTAGCCCCGAGCAGTACTTC. It specifies CASSLGVSPEQYF.